The T cell receptor beta chain under discussion was sequenced for a study of PD-1 blockade in classical Hodgkin lymphoma. The germline CDR1 and CDR2 sequences are MDHEN and SYDVKM. V was shortened by 6 bases and J by 1 base, with 13 bases between the two germline ends. The CDR3 totals 14 residues. After autologous stem cell transplantation all patients relapsed, and prior brentuximab vedotin exposure differed between cohorts. Researchers report purifying CD4+ T cells from thawed PBMCs by magnetic negative selection. Sequencing used immunoSEQ multiplex PCR; TCRdb keeps in-frame clones, though not all of them. The sample has 25,000 to 35,000 clones; less than 90% are singletons.

The input for sequencing was CD4+ T cells from blood, taken at baseline. V is TRBV28 and J is TRBJ2-7; no clear D. The TCR originated in a human donor with classical Hodgkin lymphoma. The CDR3 here is CASRGFRSSYEQYF. The CDR3 DNA follows: TGTGCCAGCAGGGGGTTTAGAAGTTCCTACGAGCAGTACTTC.